The entry below describes one T cell receptor beta chain. A clone one base away is much larger, so this may be a read error. The researchers obtained blood RNA from unsorted whole blood and also extracted germline DNA. CDR3 length: 14 residues. Germline trimming cut 7 bases from V and 4 bases from J; bases unmatched to any gene: 7. The germline CDR1 and CDR2 sequences are SQVTM and ANQGSEA. TCR beta cDNA was prepared out of about 530 ng total RNA by means of a constant-region primer. Generation of the TCR beta libraries relied on three nested multiplex PCR rounds using slightly modified ARM-PCR. TRBV1-TRBV30 forward and Cbeta reverse primers drove the first two approximately 10-cycle rounds. A single record per CDR3 protein comes from TCRdb applying MiXCR to the multiplex PCR reads. The top ten clones hold about 17% of a sample with about 320,000 distinct CDR3 sequences, about three fifths of them seen once.

This specimen comes from a study of tumor-infiltrating lymphocytes in primary liver carcinoma. The chain couples TRBV29-1 to TRBJ2-3; 11 bases agree with TRBD1. Sequences were obtained from peripheral blood. This TCR was sampled from a woman aged 30 to 39 with primary liver carcinoma and hepatitis B virus infection. The CDR3 DNA is TGCAGCGCCTTGGGACAGGGGGGCTCAGATACGCAGTATTTT. Its translation: CSALGQGGSDTQYF.